This T cell receptor beta chain was retrieved from a study of breast tumors, draining lymph nodes, adjacent tissues. This clonotype was recorded only once. What it binds is unknown. Samples came from axillary lymph nodes draining the breast cancer. Trimming at V came to 2 bases and at J to 5 bases, leaving 6 bases not matched to a gene. The CDR3 is 15 residues long. CDR1 and CDR2 from the germline V gene are GTSNPN and SVGIG (reference sequence). A single record per CDR3 protein comes from TCRdb applying MiXCR to the multiplex PCR reads. Among about 300,000 distinct CDR3 sequences, under 35% were seen once, and the ten largest hold about 1%. Study outcomes and limitations: Tumor TCR diversity was below lymph nodes but above nontumor tissue. The data were judged consistent with most tumor T cells coming from lymph node and expanding in tumor.

The source material was axillary lymph node tissue. The sequence was obtained from a female donor with breast cancer. Some clones in this sample may be carry-over from other donors' samples. The rearrangement joins TRBV30 to TRBJ2-1; 10 bases map to TRBD2. The CDR3: CAWSRRTSGHNEQFF. The CDR3, as DNA: TGTGCCTGGAGTAGACGGACTAGCGGACACAATGAGCAGTTCTTC.